The rows below give T cell receptor beta chains drawn from one sample of a study of T cells in Graves' hyperthyroidism and ophthalmopathy. MiXCR was run by TCRdb on the multiplex PCR reads, yielding one entry per CDR3 protein. The sample comprises fewer than 900,000 distinct CDR3 sequences, over 15% of which are singletons, and over 7.5% rests with the top ten. Sequenced sample: blood. These receptors were obtained from a man between 18 and 29 years old with Graves' hyperthyroidism. Both conserved end residues are part of each CDR3. D genes are given only for firm matches. Size values are once, few and many counts, or a class for expanded clones, and some rows have none.

D gene: TRBD1
V gene: TRBV6-5
J gene: TRBJ2-2
clone size: few
CDR3 protein: CASSYPGQGGGELFF
CDR3 DNA: TGTGCCAGCAGTTACCCTGGACAGGGAGGCGGGGAGCTGTTTTTT

D gene: .
V gene: TRBV7-9
J gene: TRBJ2-7
clone size: few
CDR3 protein: CASSGQILYEQYF
CDR3 DNA: TGTGCCAGCAGTGGACAGATACTCTACGAGCAGTACTTC

D gene: .
V gene: TRBV29-1
J gene: TRBJ2-5
clone size: .
CDR3 protein: CSVLKGQQTQYF
CDR3 DNA: TGCAGCGTTCTGAAGGGTCAACAGACCCAGTACTTC

D gene: TRBD1
V gene: TRBV7-9
J gene: TRBJ2-3
clone size: .
CDR3 protein: CACSLIDGFGDSNTDTQYF
CDR3 DNA: TGTGCCTGCAGCTTAATAGATGGTTTCGGGGACAGTAACACAGATACGCAGTATTTT

D gene: TRBD1
V gene: TRBV12-5
J gene: TRBJ1-2
clone size: many
CDR3 protein: CASGFVPGQAGYGYTF
CDR3 DNA: TGTGCTAGTGGTTTCGTCCCGGGACAGGCTGGCTATGGCTACACCTTC

D gene: .
V gene: TRBV5-1
J gene: TRBJ1-4
clone size: .
CDR3 protein: CASSLDWTASNEKLFF
CDR3 DNA: TGCGCCAGCAGCTTGGACTGGACAGCGTCTAATGAAAAACTGTTTTTT

D gene: .
V gene: TRBV7-2
J gene: TRBJ2-3
clone size: many
CDR3 protein: CASSRMGVTDTQYF
CDR3 DNA: TGTGCCAGCAGCCGGATGGGGGTCACAGATACGCAGTATTTT

D gene: .
V gene: TRBV2
J gene: TRBJ2-7
clone size: many
CDR3 protein: CASSEHISYEQYF
CDR3 DNA: TGTGCCAGCAGTGAACACATCTCCTACGAGCAGTACTTC

D gene: .
V gene: TRBV10-3
J gene: TRBJ2-5
clone size: .
CDR3 protein: CAINTGEEEAQYF
CDR3 DNA: TGTGCCATCAATACGGGAGAGGAAGAGGCCCAGTACTTC

D gene: TRBD1
V gene: TRBV11-3
J gene: TRBJ2-1
clone size: many
CDR3 protein: CASSPLGQGVNEQFF
CDR3 DNA: TGTGCCAGCAGCCCGTTGGGACAGGGCGTGAATGAGCAGTTCTTC

D gene: .
V gene: TRBV28
J gene: TRBJ1-2
clone size: few
CDR3 protein: CASSLPRSYGYTF
CDR3 DNA: TGTGCCAGCAGTTTACCCCGGTCCTATGGCTACACCTTC

D gene: TRBD1
V gene: TRBV2
J gene: TRBJ1-2
clone size: many
CDR3 protein: CASRETRTGIYGYTF
CDR3 DNA: TGTGCCAGCAGGGAAACCCGGACAGGGATCTATGGCTACACCTTC

D gene: .
V gene: TRBV27
J gene: TRBJ1-3
clone size: .
CDR3 protein: CATTPRFPGNTIYF
CDR3 DNA: TGTGCCACTACCCCGAGGTTCCCTGGAAACACCATATATTTT

D gene: .
V gene: TRBV4-1
J gene: TRBJ2-3
clone size: .
CDR3 protein: CASSQDHRATDTQYF
CDR3 DNA: TGCGCCAGCAGCCAAGATCATCGAGCTACCGATACGCAGTATTTT

D gene: TRBD1
V gene: TRBV6-1
J gene: TRBJ1-6
clone size: few
CDR3 protein: CASTGRGQGFSPLHF
CDR3 DNA: TGTGCCAGCACCGGGAGAGGACAGGGGTTTTCACCCCTCCACTTT

D gene: .
V gene: TRBV6-1
J gene: TRBJ2-7
clone size: .
CDR3 protein: CASSEVSRVGEQYF
CDR3 DNA: TGTGCCAGCAGTGAGGTGAGCAGGGTAGGCGAGCAGTACTTC

D gene: TRBD1
V gene: TRBV28
J gene: TRBJ1-4
clone size: many
CDR3 protein: CASSSLLPGQGYEKLFF
CDR3 DNA: TGTGCCAGCAGCAGTTTACTTCCGGGACAGGGTTATGAAAAACTGTTTTTT

D gene: .
V gene: TRBV20-1
J gene: TRBJ1-5
clone size: .
CDR3 protein: CSADPPPGLSNQPQHF
CDR3 DNA: TGCAGTGCCGACCCCCCTCCGGGGCTAAGCAATCAGCCCCAGCATTTT

D gene: TRBD2
V gene: TRBV2
J gene: TRBJ2-1
clone size: many
CDR3 protein: CASLPASGRANEQFF
CDR3 DNA: TGTGCCAGCCTCCCCGCTAGCGGGAGGGCCAATGAGCAGTTCTTC

D gene: TRBD1
V gene: TRBV7-8
J gene: TRBJ2-7
clone size: many
CDR3 protein: CASSFPTGTGFTYEQYF
CDR3 DNA: TGTGCCAGCAGCTTCCCCACCGGGACAGGGTTCACCTACGAGCAGTACTTC

D gene: TRBD1
V gene: TRBV9
J gene: TRBJ2-7
clone size: .
CDR3 protein: CASSPGQESYEQYF
CDR3 DNA: TGTGCCAGCAGCCCCGGACAGGAATCCTACGAGCAGTACTTC

D gene: .
V gene: TRBV4-1
J gene: TRBJ1-1
clone size: .
CDR3 protein: CASSQDAARRLNTEAFF
CDR3 DNA: TGCGCCAGCAGCCAAGATGCCGCCCGGCGGCTGAACACTGAAGCTTTCTTT

D gene: TRBD2
V gene: TRBV6-2/TRBV6-3
J gene: TRBJ2-1
clone size: .
CDR3 protein: CASSYTGLAVGAEKVEQFF
CDR3 DNA: TGTGCCAGCAGTTACACCGGACTAGCGGTTGGGGCCGAGAAGGTTGAGCAGTTCTTC

D gene: TRBD1
V gene: TRBV12-3/TRBV12-4
J gene: TRBJ2-7
clone size: many
CDR3 protein: CASSFRRSGTGWYEQYF
CDR3 DNA: TGTGCCAGCAGTTTTCGGCGCTCCGGGACAGGGTGGTACGAGCAGTACTTC

D gene: TRBD2
V gene: TRBV6-2/TRBV6-3
J gene: TRBJ2-4
clone size: .
CDR3 protein: CASSSWTSGVENIQYF
CDR3 DNA: TGTGCCAGCAGTTCTTGGACTAGCGGGGTCGAAAACATTCAGTACTTC

D gene: .
V gene: TRBV28
J gene: TRBJ1-5
clone size: many
CDR3 protein: CASTSGGSNQPQHF
CDR3 DNA: TGTGCCAGCACCTCAGGAGGTAGCAATCAGCCCCAGCATTTT

D gene: .
V gene: TRBV30
J gene: TRBJ2-1
clone size: few
CDR3 protein: CAWRLNRNEQFF
CDR3 DNA: TGTGCCTGGAGGTTGAATAGGAATGAGCAGTTCTTC

D gene: .
V gene: TRBV5-4
J gene: TRBJ2-3
clone size: few
CDR3 protein: CASSGSFGSRDTQYF
CDR3 DNA: TGTGCCAGCAGCGGTTCTTTTGGTTCCCGAGATACGCAGTATTTT

D gene: .
V gene: TRBV10-2
J gene: TRBJ2-5
clone size: .
CDR3 protein: CASSKRTQETQYF
CDR3 DNA: TGCGCCAGCAGTAAGCGTACCCAAGAGACCCAGTACTTC

D gene: TRBD2
V gene: TRBV11-2
J gene: TRBJ2-2
clone size: few
CDR3 protein: CASSPWTSGGELFF
CDR3 DNA: TGTGCCAGCAGCCCCTGGACTAGCGGAGGGGAGCTGTTTTTT

D gene: TRBD2
V gene: TRBV7-9
J gene: TRBJ2-1
clone size: many
CDR3 protein: CASSLGPGLAGEEGHNEQFF
CDR3 DNA: TGTGCCAGCAGCTTAGGTCCGGGACTAGCGGGAGAGGAAGGACACAATGAGCAGTTCTTC

D gene: .
V gene: TRBV30
J gene: TRBJ2-7
clone size: few
CDR3 protein: CAWSVLEARGQEEQYF
CDR3 DNA: TGTGCCTGGAGTGTCTTGGAGGCCAGGGGCCAGGAAGAGCAGTACTTC

D gene: TRBD2
V gene: TRBV7-8
J gene: TRBJ2-1
clone size: many
CDR3 protein: CASTSLAGASNEQFF
CDR3 DNA: TGTGCCAGCACCTCTTTGGCGGGAGCCAGCAATGAGCAGTTCTTC

D gene: TRBD2
V gene: TRBV20-1
J gene: TRBJ2-1
clone size: .
CDR3 protein: CSASPSGRAAYNEQFF
CDR3 DNA: TGCAGTGCTAGCCCTAGCGGGAGGGCCGCCTACAATGAGCAGTTCTTC

D gene: .
V gene: TRBV6-1
J gene: TRBJ2-1
clone size: many
CDR3 protein: CASSEGGSGNEQFF
CDR3 DNA: TGTGCCAGCAGTGAAGGGGGTTCTGGGAATGAGCAGTTCTTC

D gene: TRBD1
V gene: TRBV25-1
J gene: TRBJ2-1
clone size: .
CDR3 protein: CASSPWGQGRIDEQFF
CDR3 DNA: TGTGCCAGCAGTCCCTGGGGACAGGGGAGAATAGATGAGCAGTTCTTC

D gene: TRBD2
V gene: TRBV5-1
J gene: TRBJ2-2
clone size: many
CDR3 protein: CASSGGLAGGSGELFF
CDR3 DNA: TGCGCCAGCAGCGGAGGACTAGCGGGAGGGTCCGGGGAGCTGTTTTTT

D gene: .
V gene: TRBV28
J gene: TRBJ1-1
clone size: few
CDR3 protein: CASAGQMNTEAFF
CDR3 DNA: TGTGCCAGCGCGGGACAAATGAACACTGAAGCTTTCTTT

D gene: .
V gene: TRBV27
J gene: TRBJ2-5
clone size: .
CDR3 protein: CASSPRQGWTQYF
CDR3 DNA: TGTGCCAGCAGTCCGCGTCAGGGGTGGACCCAGTACTTC

D gene: TRBD1
V gene: TRBV24-1
J gene: TRBJ2-5
clone size: few
CDR3 protein: CATSDLVPGQGALETQYF
CDR3 DNA: TGTGCCACCAGTGATTTAGTGCCGGGACAGGGGGCTTTAGAGACCCAGTACTTC

D gene: .
V gene: TRBV28
J gene: TRBJ2-3
clone size: .
CDR3 protein: CASRRQATDTQYF
CDR3 DNA: TGTGCCAGCAGGCGACAAGCCACAGATACGCAGTATTTT

D gene: .
V gene: TRBV7-2
J gene: TRBJ1-4
clone size: many
CDR3 protein: CASGLPQGEKLFF
CDR3 DNA: TGTGCCAGCGGCCTCCCGCAAGGTGAAAAACTGTTTTTT

D gene: .
V gene: TRBV3-1
J gene: TRBJ2-7
clone size: many
CDR3 protein: CASSHKRYEQYF
CDR3 DNA: TGTGCCAGCAGCCACAAGCGCTACGAGCAGTACTTC

D gene: TRBD1
V gene: TRBV18
J gene: TRBJ2-3
clone size: many
CDR3 protein: CASSPTRTGSTDTQYF
CDR3 DNA: TGTGCCAGCTCACCGACCCGGACAGGCAGCACAGATACGCAGTATTTT

D gene: .
V gene: TRBV7-9
J gene: TRBJ2-5
clone size: few
CDR3 protein: CASRPPGGQGQETQYF
CDR3 DNA: TGTGCCAGCAGACCCCCCGGGGGCCAGGGTCAAGAGACCCAGTACTTC

D gene: TRBD1
V gene: TRBV28
J gene: TRBJ1-2
clone size: .
CDR3 protein: CASSLGRGQNGYTF
CDR3 DNA: TGTGCCAGCAGCCTCGGAAGGGGGCAGAATGGCTACACCTTC

D gene: .
V gene: TRBV20-1
J gene: TRBJ2-1
clone size: many
CDR3 protein: CSARASGLYNEQFF
CDR3 DNA: TGCAGTGCTAGAGCCTCGGGGCTTTACAATGAGCAGTTCTTC

D gene: TRBD1
V gene: TRBV7-2
J gene: TRBJ1-4
clone size: .
CDR3 protein: CASSPRGRNEKLFF
CDR3 DNA: TGTGCCAGCAGCCCCAGGGGGCGGAATGAAAAACTGTTTTTT

D gene: TRBD2
V gene: TRBV5-4
J gene: TRBJ2-5
clone size: .
CDR3 protein: CASSLAGGRIKVGETQYF
CDR3 DNA: TGTGCCAGCAGCTTGGCCGGCGGGAGGATAAAGGTTGGAGAGACCCAGTACTTC

D gene: .
V gene: TRBV12-3/TRBV12-4
J gene: TRBJ2-7
clone size: many
CDR3 protein: CASRRQSYEQYF
CDR3 DNA: TGTGCCAGCAGACGACAGTCCTACGAGCAGTACTTC

D gene: .
V gene: TRBV2
J gene: TRBJ2-7
clone size: many
CDR3 protein: CASILQTSEQYF
CDR3 DNA: TGTGCCAGCATTTTGCAAACCAGCGAGCAGTACTTC

D gene: TRBD1
V gene: TRBV18
J gene: TRBJ2-7
clone size: many
CDR3 protein: CASSHPPTGVDEQYF
CDR3 DNA: TGTGCCAGCTCACACCCCCCGACAGGGGTCGACGAGCAGTACTTC

D gene: TRBD2
V gene: TRBV12-3/TRBV12-4
J gene: TRBJ2-7
clone size: many
CDR3 protein: CASSRPGTRDEQYF
CDR3 DNA: TGTGCCAGCAGTCGTCCCGGGACTAGGGACGAGCAGTACTTC

D gene: .
V gene: TRBV12-3/TRBV12-4
J gene: TRBJ1-5
clone size: many
CDR3 protein: CASRTETSNQPQHF
CDR3 DNA: TGTGCCAGCAGGACAGAAACTAGCAATCAGCCCCAGCATTTT

D gene: TRBD1
V gene: TRBV4-2
J gene: TRBJ1-1
clone size: .
CDR3 protein: CASSQRGLMNTEAFF
CDR3 DNA: TGTGCCAGCAGCCAAAGGGGGCTTATGAACACTGAAGCTTTCTTT

D gene: .
V gene: TRBV2
J gene: TRBJ1-5
clone size: many
CDR3 protein: CASRRGVSNQPQHF
CDR3 DNA: TGTGCCAGCAGAAGGGGCGTTAGCAATCAGCCCCAGCATTTT

D gene: TRBD1
V gene: TRBV18
J gene: TRBJ2-7
clone size: many
CDR3 protein: CASSPRGTGSYEQYF
CDR3 DNA: TGTGCCAGCTCACCGCGTGGGACAGGGTCCTACGAGCAGTACTTC